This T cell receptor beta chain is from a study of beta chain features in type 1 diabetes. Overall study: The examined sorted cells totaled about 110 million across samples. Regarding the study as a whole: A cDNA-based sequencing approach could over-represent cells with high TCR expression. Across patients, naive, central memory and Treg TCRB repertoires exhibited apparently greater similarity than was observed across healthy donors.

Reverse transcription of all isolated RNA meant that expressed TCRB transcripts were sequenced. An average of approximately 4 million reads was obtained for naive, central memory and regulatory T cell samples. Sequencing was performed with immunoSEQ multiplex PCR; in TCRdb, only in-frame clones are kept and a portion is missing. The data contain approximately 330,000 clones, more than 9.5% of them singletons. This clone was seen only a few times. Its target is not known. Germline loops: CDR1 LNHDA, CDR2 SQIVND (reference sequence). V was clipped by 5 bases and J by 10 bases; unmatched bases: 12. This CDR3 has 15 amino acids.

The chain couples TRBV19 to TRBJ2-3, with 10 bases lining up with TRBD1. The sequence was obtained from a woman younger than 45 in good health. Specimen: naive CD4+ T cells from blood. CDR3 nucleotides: TGTGCCAGTAGTCCGTCCGGGACAGGGGTGGATCCGCAGTATTTT. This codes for CASSPSGTGVDPQYF. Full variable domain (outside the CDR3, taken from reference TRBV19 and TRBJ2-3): DGGITQSPKYLFRKEGQNVTLSCEQNLNHDAMYWYRQDPGQGLRLIYYSQIVNDFQKGDIAEGYSVSREKKESFPLTVTSAQKNPTAFYLCASSPSGTGVDPQYFGPGTRLTVL.